This TCR beta chain is drawn from a study of blood T cell repertoires in COVID-19. Some clones are missing from TCRdb's copy, which holds only in-frame ones; the method was immunoSEQ multiplex PCR. Among fewer than 250,000 clones listed, 89% were seen once. Germline CDR1 SGHTA, CDR2 FQGNSA. The V gene end was trimmed by 4 bases and the J gene end by 4 bases; junction bases not matched to a gene: 5. This CDR3 has 15 residues. Sequencing was carried out using peripheral blood. The rearrangement uses TRBV7-2 and TRBJ2-1, with 9 bases lining up with TRBD1. This TCR came from a man in his 60s who had recovered from COVID-19. For the CDR3, the DNA is TGTGCCAGCAGCTCCCCGGGACAGGGTTACAATGAGCAGTTCTTC. Translated, it gives CASSSPGQGYNEQFF. The whole variable domain, filled in from reference TRBV7-2 and TRBJ2-1, reads GAGVSQSPSNKVTEKGKDVELRCDPISGHTALYWYRQSLGQGLEFLIYFQGNSAPDKSGLPSDRFSAERTGGSVSTLTIQRTQQEDSAVYLCASSSPGQGYNEQFFGPGTRLTVL.